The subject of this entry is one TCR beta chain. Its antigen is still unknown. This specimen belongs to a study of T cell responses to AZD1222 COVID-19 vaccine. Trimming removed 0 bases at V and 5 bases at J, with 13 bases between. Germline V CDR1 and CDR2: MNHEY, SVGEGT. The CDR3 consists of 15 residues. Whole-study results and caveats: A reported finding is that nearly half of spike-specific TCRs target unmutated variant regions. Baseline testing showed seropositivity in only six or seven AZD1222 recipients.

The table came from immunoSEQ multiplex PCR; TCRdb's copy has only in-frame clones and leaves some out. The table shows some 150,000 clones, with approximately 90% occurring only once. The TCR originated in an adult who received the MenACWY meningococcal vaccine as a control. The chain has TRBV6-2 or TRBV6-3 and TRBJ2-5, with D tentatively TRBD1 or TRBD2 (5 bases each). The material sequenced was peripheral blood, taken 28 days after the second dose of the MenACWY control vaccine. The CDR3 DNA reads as TGTGCCAGCAGTTACTCGCCGGCAGGGACGGAGACCCAGTACTTC. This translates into CASSYSPAGTETQYF.